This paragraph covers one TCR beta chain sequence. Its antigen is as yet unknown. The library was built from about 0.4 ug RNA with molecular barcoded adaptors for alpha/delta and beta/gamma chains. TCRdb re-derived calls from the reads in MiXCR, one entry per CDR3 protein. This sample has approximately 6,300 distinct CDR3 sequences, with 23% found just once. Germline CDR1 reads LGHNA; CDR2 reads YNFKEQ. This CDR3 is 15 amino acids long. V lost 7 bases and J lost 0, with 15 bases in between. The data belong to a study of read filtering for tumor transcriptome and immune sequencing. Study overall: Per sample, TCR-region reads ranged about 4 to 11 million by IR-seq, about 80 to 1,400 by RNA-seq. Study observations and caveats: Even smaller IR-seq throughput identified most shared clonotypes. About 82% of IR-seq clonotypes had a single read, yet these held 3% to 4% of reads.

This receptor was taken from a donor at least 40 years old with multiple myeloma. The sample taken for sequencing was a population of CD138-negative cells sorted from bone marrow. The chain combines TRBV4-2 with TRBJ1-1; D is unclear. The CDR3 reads CASTNPQKMNTEAFF. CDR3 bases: TGTGCCAGCACCAACCCACAGAAAATGAACACTGAAGCTTTCTTT.